This T cell receptor beta chain was sequenced for a study of a mutant IDH1 vaccine in newly diagnosed glioma. Study overall: Patients previously underwent radiotherapy, temozolomide, or both, and most underwent both.

Assay: immunoSEQ multiplex PCR; the TCRdb copy retains only in-frame clones and omits some. The sample lists fewer than 40,000 clones; approximately 78% were seen once. The time point denotes: week 5, during vaccination. Doses comprised 300 ug of mutant IDH1 20-mer peptide each, plus topical imiquimod. Comments on this clone: What it recognizes is unknown.

The receptor was isolated from a man aged 40-49 years with glioma. Sequenced material: PBMCs, taken from a glioma patient whose treatment included an IDH1 peptide vaccine.

CDR3: CAKSGGGLQETQYF. In DNA form, the CDR3 reads TGTGCTAAATCGGGCGGGGGACTCCAAGAGACCCAGTACTTC. The chain links TRBV6-8 to TRBJ2-5, with 7 bases fitting TRBD2. The CDR3 has 14 amino acids. CDR1 is MNHGY, CDR2 SAAAGT, per germline.